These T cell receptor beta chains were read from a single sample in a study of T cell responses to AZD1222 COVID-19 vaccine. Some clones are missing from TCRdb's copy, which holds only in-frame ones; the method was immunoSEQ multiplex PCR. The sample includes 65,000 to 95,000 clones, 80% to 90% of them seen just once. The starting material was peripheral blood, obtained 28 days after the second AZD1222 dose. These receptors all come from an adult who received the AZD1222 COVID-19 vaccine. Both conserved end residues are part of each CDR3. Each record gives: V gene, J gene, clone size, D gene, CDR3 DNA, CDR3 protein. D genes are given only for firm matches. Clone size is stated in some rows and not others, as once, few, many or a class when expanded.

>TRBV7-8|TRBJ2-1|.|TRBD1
TGTGCCAGCAGCGACCGGGACAGATACAATGAGCAGTTCTTC
CASSDRDRYNEQFF
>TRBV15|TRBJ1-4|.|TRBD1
TGTGCCACCAGCAGAGATCTGGCAGGGGGCCGTGAAAAACTGTTTTTT
CATSRDLAGGREKLFF
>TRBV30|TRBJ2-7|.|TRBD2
TGTGCCTGGAGTTCAGGGCTAGCGGGGAAGTACGAGCAGTACTTC
CAWSSGLAGKYEQYF
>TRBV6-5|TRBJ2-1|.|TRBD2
TGTGCCAGCAGTACTACTAGCGGGGGGGCCAATGAGCAGTTCTTC
CASSTTSGGANEQFF
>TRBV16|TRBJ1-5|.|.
TGTGCCAGCAGCCAATCCAAACTGGTGGGCAATCAGCCCCAGCATTTT
CASSQSKLVGNQPQHF
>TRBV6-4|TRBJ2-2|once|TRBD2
TGTGCCAGCAAACGGCTAGCGGGGGCGAACACCGGGGAGCTGTTTTTT
CASKRLAGANTGELFF
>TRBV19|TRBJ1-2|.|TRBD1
TGTGCCAGTAGTATAGCCCGACTGGGACAGACCTATGGCTACACCTTC
CASSIARLGQTYGYTF
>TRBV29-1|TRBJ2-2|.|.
TGCAGCGTGTCGCCGAACACCGGGGAGCTGTTTTTT
CSVSPNTGELFF
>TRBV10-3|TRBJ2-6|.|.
TGTGCCATCGGGGGTCAGGGGACCTCTGGGGCCAACGTCCTGACTTTC
CAIGGQGTSGANVLTF
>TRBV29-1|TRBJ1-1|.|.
TGCAGCGTTGGGTGGGGGGGAAACACTGAAGCTTTCTTT
CSVGWGGNTEAFF
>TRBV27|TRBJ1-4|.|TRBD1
TGTGCCAGCAGCCACTTCTCCGGGACAGGGCGCGAAAAACTGTTTTTT
CASSHFSGTGREKLFF
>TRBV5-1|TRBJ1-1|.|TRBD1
TGCGCCAGCAGCACAGGGAGCAGGGGGGCCACTGAAGCTTTCTTT
CASSTGSRGATEAFF
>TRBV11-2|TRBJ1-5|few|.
TGTGCCAGCAGCGGGGGCAGCGGTAGCAATCAGCCCCAGCATTTT
CASSGGSGSNQPQHF
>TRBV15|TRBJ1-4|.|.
TGTGCCACCAGCAAACCTAATGAAAAACTGTTTTTT
CATSKPNEKLFF
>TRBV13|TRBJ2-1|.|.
TGTGCCAGCAGCCCACCCCGACTAGCCTACAATGAGCAGTTCTTC
CASSPPRLAYNEQFF
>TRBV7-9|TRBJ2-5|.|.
TGTGCCAGCAGCTTAGGGGGAGAGCAAGAGACCCAGTACTTC
CASSLGGEQETQYF
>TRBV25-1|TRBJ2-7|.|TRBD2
TGTGCCAGCAGTGAAGCCGGGACTAGCGTAACCTACGAGCAGTACTTC
CASSEAGTSVTYEQYF
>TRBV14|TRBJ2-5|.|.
TGTGCCAGCAGCCAAGTAAGGGGTGGCGAGACCCAGTACTTC
CASSQVRGGETQYF
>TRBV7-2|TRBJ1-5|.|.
TGTGCCAGCAGCTTAGAAGGGGGGTATGGTCAGCCCCAGCATTTT
CASSLEGGYGQPQHF
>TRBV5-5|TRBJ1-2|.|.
TGTGCCAGCAGCTTGGATTGGGGGGAGTATGGCTACACCTTC
CASSLDWGEYGYTF
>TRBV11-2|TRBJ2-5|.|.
TGTGCCAGCAGCTTCCTTTTAGAGACCCAGTACTTC
CASSFLLETQYF
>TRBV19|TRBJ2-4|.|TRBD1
TGTGCCAGTAGTATAGGGGACAGGAGAGCCAAAAACATTCAGTACTTC
CASSIGDRRAKNIQYF
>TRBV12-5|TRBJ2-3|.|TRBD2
TGTGCTAGTGGTCAAGGAACTAGCGGGGCCACAGATACGCAGTATTTT
CASGQGTSGATDTQYF
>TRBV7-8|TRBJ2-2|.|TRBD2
TGTGCCAGCAGCACTAGGCTAGCGGGCAACACCGGGGAGCTGTTTTTT
CASSTRLAGNTGELFF
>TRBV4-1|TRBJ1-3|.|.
TGCGCCAGCAGCCCCGAGACGGGCTCACTCCGAAACACCATATATTTT
CASSPETGSLRNTIYF
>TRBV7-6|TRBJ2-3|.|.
TGTGCCAGCAGCCACCCGAACCCTTTTTCTAGCCCAGATACGCAGTATTTT
CASSHPNPFSSPDTQYF
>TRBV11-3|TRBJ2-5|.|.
TGTGCCAGCAGCTTAAGGGGGATGGAGACCCAGTACTTC
CASSLRGMETQYF
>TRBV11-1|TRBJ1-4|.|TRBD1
TGTGCCAGCAGCTCCGGACAGGTTAATGAAAAACTGTTTTTT
CASSSGQVNEKLFF
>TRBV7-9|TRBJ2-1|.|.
TGTGCCAGCAGCTTAAGGACCTTCAATGAGCAGTTCTTC
CASSLRTFNEQFF
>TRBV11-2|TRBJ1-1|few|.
TGTGCCAGCAGCGCTGGCGCCGGGGCTGGGGGCACTGAAGCTTTCTTT
CASSAGAGAGGTEAFF
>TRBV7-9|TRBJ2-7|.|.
TGTGCCAGCAGCTTAGCAGGGTGGGACGAGCAGTACTTC
CASSLAGWDEQYF
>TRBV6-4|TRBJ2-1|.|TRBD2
TGTGCCAGCAGTGACTCTAGCGGGGAGTACAATGAGCAGTTCTTC
CASSDSSGEYNEQFF
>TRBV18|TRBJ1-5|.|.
TGTGCCAGCTCACCGGATTCTGACAATCAGCCCCAGCATTTT
CASSPDSDNQPQHF
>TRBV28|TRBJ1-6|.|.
TGTGCCAGTCAGGTTGGGGGTTTTTCACCCCTCCACTTT
CASQVGGFSPLHF
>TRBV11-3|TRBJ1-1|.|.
TGTGCCAGCAGCTTAGTCCCGAACACTGAAGCTTTCTTT
CASSLVPNTEAFF
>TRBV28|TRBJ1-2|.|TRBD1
TGTGCCAGCAGTCCCCGGACAGGGGTAGGGTATGGCTACACCTTC
CASSPRTGVGYGYTF
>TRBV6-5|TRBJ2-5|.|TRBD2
TGTGCCAGCCAAACGGCTAGCGGGGGACAAGAGACCCAGTACTTC
CASQTASGGQETQYF
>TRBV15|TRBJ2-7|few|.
TGTGCCACCAGCAGAGATTTGGGCGGAACCTACGAGCAGTACTTC
CATSRDLGGTYEQYF
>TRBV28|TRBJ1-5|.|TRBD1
TGTGCCAGCAGATTAAACCAGGGGGTCATCCAGCCCCAGCATTTT
CASRLNQGVIQPQHF
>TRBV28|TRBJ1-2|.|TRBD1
TGTGCCAGCAGTCTTACCCCGGGACAGGGGAGCTATGGCTACACCTTC
CASSLTPGQGSYGYTF
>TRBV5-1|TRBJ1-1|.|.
TGCGCCAGCAGCTTGAGAGGTCTTATGGGCTCCGAGAACACTGAAGCTTTCTTT
CASSLRGLMGSENTEAFF
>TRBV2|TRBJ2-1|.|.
TGTGCCAGAGACCCGGGACCCAACTCCTACAATGAGCAGTTCTTC
CARDPGPNSYNEQFF
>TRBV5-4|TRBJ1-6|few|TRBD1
TGTGCCAGCAGCTTCGCAGGGGGTCAGTCACCCCTCCACTTT
CASSFAGGQSPLHF